These T cell receptor beta chains were read from a single sample in a study of cytomegalovirus exposure and HLA in healthy donors. Profiled with immunoSEQ multiplex PCR; TCRdb holds only in-frame clones, not every one. The table has about 87,000 clones, roughly 70% seen once. The sequenced sample consisted of PBMCs. The receptors shown here come from a young man in good health and CMV-seropositive. The CDR3 runs from the conserved cysteine through the conserved F or W. Fields, in order: D gene, V gene, clone size, J gene, CDR3 DNA, CDR3 protein. The D gene is left open where the match is weak. Part of the rows lack a size; the others show once, few, many or a class for expanded clones.

d_call: .
v_call: TRBV27
clone_size: once
j_call: TRBJ2-1
cdr3_nt: TGTGCCAGCACGAGGACATCTCCGGGGGATGAGCAGTTCTTC
cdr3_aa: CASTRTSPGDEQFF

d_call: .
v_call: TRBV29-1
clone_size: .
j_call: TRBJ1-5
cdr3_nt: TGCAGCGTTGTTGAGGGAATCAATCAGCCCCAGCATTTT
cdr3_aa: CSVVEGINQPQHF

d_call: .
v_call: TRBV5-4
clone_size: .
j_call: TRBJ1-2
cdr3_nt: TGTGCCAGCAGCTTTGACAGAAGATATGGCTACACCTTC
cdr3_aa: CASSFDRRYGYTF

d_call: TRBD1
v_call: TRBV7-2
clone_size: .
j_call: TRBJ1-1
cdr3_nt: TGTGCCAGCAGCTTAGAAAGGGGGCGAACTGAAGCTTTCTTT
cdr3_aa: CASSLERGRTEAFF

d_call: .
v_call: TRBV18
clone_size: .
j_call: TRBJ1-5
cdr3_nt: TGTGCCAGCTCTCTGCAGGGGTCGGAGCAGCCCCAGCATTTT
cdr3_aa: CASSLQGSEQPQHF

d_call: .
v_call: TRBV5-4
clone_size: .
j_call: TRBJ2-3
cdr3_nt: TGTGCCAGCGCCCGCAGGGATAGCACAGATACGCAGTATTTT
cdr3_aa: CASARRDSTDTQYF

d_call: TRBD1
v_call: TRBV7-2
clone_size: .
j_call: TRBJ2-2
cdr3_nt: TGTGCCAGCAGCCCGGAATCGACAGGGGCGGACACCGGGGAGCTGTTTTTT
cdr3_aa: CASSPESTGADTGELFF

d_call: TRBD1
v_call: TRBV10-3
clone_size: .
j_call: TRBJ1-2
cdr3_nt: TGTGCCATCAGTCCCTCCGACAGGGTCGGTTATGATGGCTACACCTTC
cdr3_aa: CAISPSDRVGYDGYTF

d_call: .
v_call: TRBV7-3
clone_size: .
j_call: TRBJ1-6
cdr3_nt: TGTGCCAGCAGCTTAATGGGGAGCTCCTATAATTCACCCCTCCACTTT
cdr3_aa: CASSLMGSSYNSPLHF

d_call: TRBD1
v_call: TRBV7-3
clone_size: .
j_call: TRBJ1-1
cdr3_nt: TGTGCCAGCAGCCCCAATCCCGGGACAGGCCTAACTACTGAAGCTTTCTTT
cdr3_aa: CASSPNPGTGLTTEAFF

d_call: TRBD2
v_call: TRBV10-2
clone_size: few
j_call: TRBJ2-3
cdr3_nt: TGCGCCAGCAGTGGACTAGCACACACAGATACGCAGTATTTT
cdr3_aa: CASSGLAHTDTQYF

d_call: .
v_call: TRBV19
clone_size: .
j_call: TRBJ2-7
cdr3_nt: TGTGCCAGTAGTCCGCCGGGTCCTTACGAGCAGTACTTC
cdr3_aa: CASSPPGPYEQYF

d_call: .
v_call: TRBV10-2
clone_size: .
j_call: TRBJ2-1
cdr3_nt: TGCGCCAGCAGTGTTCTCAGCTCCTACAATGAGCAGTTCTTC
cdr3_aa: CASSVLSSYNEQFF

d_call: TRBD1
v_call: TRBV27
clone_size: many
j_call: TRBJ1-3
cdr3_nt: TGTGCCAGCAGAAATACAGGGGCTGGAAACACCATATATTTT
cdr3_aa: CASRNTGAGNTIYF

d_call: TRBD1
v_call: TRBV6-6
clone_size: .
j_call: TRBJ1-3
cdr3_nt: TGTGCCAGCACTACCCGACAGGGCACCGGAAACACCATATATTTT
cdr3_aa: CASTTRQGTGNTIYF

d_call: .
v_call: TRBV28
clone_size: .
j_call: TRBJ1-6
cdr3_nt: TGTGCCAGCAGGTCCCGACAGGCTGGTAATTCACCCCTCCACTTT
cdr3_aa: CASRSRQAGNSPLHF

d_call: .
v_call: TRBV4-1
clone_size: .
j_call: TRBJ1-1
cdr3_nt: TGCGCCAGCAGCCGGCCAAAAGCGGGGAGCGGCACTGAAGCTTTCTTT
cdr3_aa: CASSRPKAGSGTEAFF

d_call: .
v_call: TRBV7-9
clone_size: .
j_call: TRBJ1-1
cdr3_nt: TGTGCCAGCAGCGCAGGGAACACTGAAGCTTTCTTT
cdr3_aa: CASSAGNTEAFF

d_call: TRBD1
v_call: TRBV19
clone_size: .
j_call: TRBJ2-2
cdr3_nt: TGTGCCAGTAGTATAGCAACAGGGGCTCTTGCCGGGGAGCTGTTTTTT
cdr3_aa: CASSIATGALAGELFF

d_call: .
v_call: TRBV30
clone_size: .
j_call: TRBJ1-5
cdr3_nt: TGTGCCTGGAGTGTCGGGGTCAATCAGCCCCAGCATTTT
cdr3_aa: CAWSVGVNQPQHF

d_call: TRBD2
v_call: TRBV4-1
clone_size: many
j_call: TRBJ2-5
cdr3_nt: TGCGCCAGCAGCCAAGGTAGCGGGAGGCTTGTCGAGACCCAGTACTTC
cdr3_aa: CASSQGSGRLVETQYF

d_call: TRBD1
v_call: TRBV6-5
clone_size: .
j_call: TRBJ2-7
cdr3_nt: TGTGCCAGCAGTTACTCGAACAGGGGGTACACCTACGAGCAGTACTTC
cdr3_aa: CASSYSNRGYTYEQYF

d_call: .
v_call: TRBV28
clone_size: .
j_call: TRBJ1-4
cdr3_nt: TGTGCCAGCAGCCCGGGACACCTAGAAGAAAAACTGTTTTTT
cdr3_aa: CASSPGHLEEKLFF

d_call: TRBD2
v_call: TRBV4-1
clone_size: .
j_call: TRBJ2-7
cdr3_nt: TGCGCCAGCAGCTTTCCCGGGACTAGGCTTCGGGAGCAGTACTTC
cdr3_aa: CASSFPGTRLREQYF

d_call: .
v_call: TRBV5-1
clone_size: .
j_call: TRBJ2-5
cdr3_nt: TGCGCCAGCAGCTTGGAACCTACCCAAGAGACCCAGTACTTC
cdr3_aa: CASSLEPTQETQYF

d_call: .
v_call: TRBV9
clone_size: .
j_call: TRBJ1-1
cdr3_nt: TGTGCCAGCAGCCCCCTTGGGGAAGGGGTCACTGAAGCTTTCTTT
cdr3_aa: CASSPLGEGVTEAFF

d_call: .
v_call: TRBV30
clone_size: once
j_call: TRBJ1-2
cdr3_nt: TGTGCCTGGAGTACCGGGGAGGTTTCCACCTTC
cdr3_aa: CAWSTGEVSTF

d_call: .
v_call: TRBV5-1
clone_size: once
j_call: TRBJ2-5
cdr3_nt: TGCGCCAGCAGCCCCGTCGGGGGAGGAGAGACCCAGTACTTC
cdr3_aa: CASSPVGGGETQYF

d_call: .
v_call: TRBV28
clone_size: once
j_call: TRBJ1-2
cdr3_nt: TGTGCCAGCAGTCCCCACAGGGCTAGGAGGTATGGCTACACCTTC
cdr3_aa: CASSPHRARRYGYTF

d_call: .
v_call: TRBV6-1
clone_size: .
j_call: TRBJ1-5
cdr3_nt: TGTGCCAGCAGTCCCGCTTACTATAGTAATCAGCCCCAGCATTTT
cdr3_aa: CASSPAYYSNQPQHF

d_call: .
v_call: TRBV28
clone_size: .
j_call: TRBJ1-5
cdr3_nt: TGTGCCAGCAGTGGGCCGGGACACCCCAATCAGCCCCAGCATTTT
cdr3_aa: CASSGPGHPNQPQHF

d_call: TRBD1
v_call: TRBV19
clone_size: once
j_call: TRBJ2-5
cdr3_nt: TGTGCCAGTAGTACCTCCGGGACAGGGTGGAGAGCCCAGTACTTC
cdr3_aa: CASSTSGTGWRAQYF

d_call: TRBD1
v_call: TRBV29-1
clone_size: .
j_call: TRBJ1-5
cdr3_nt: TGCAGCGTACAGGGGGTTCCGGATCAGCCCCAGAATTTT
cdr3_aa: CSVQGVPDQPQNF

d_call: .
v_call: TRBV4-1
clone_size: once
j_call: TRBJ2-6
cdr3_nt: TGCGCCAGCAGGCGCCCAGGGGCTTCCTCTGGGGCCAACGTCCTGACTTTC
cdr3_aa: CASRRPGASSGANVLTF

d_call: .
v_call: TRBV11-3
clone_size: few
j_call: TRBJ1-1
cdr3_nt: TGTGCCAGCAGCTACGGGGGGAGGGGTGAAGCTTTCTTT
cdr3_aa: CASSYGGRGEAFF

d_call: .
v_call: TRBV30
clone_size: .
j_call: TRBJ1-5
cdr3_nt: TGTGCCTGGAGTGTACGAGAGCAGGGGAAGGTGGTTAACCAGCCCCAGCATTTT
cdr3_aa: CAWSVREQGKVVNQPQHF

d_call: TRBD2
v_call: TRBV6-4
clone_size: .
j_call: TRBJ2-5
cdr3_nt: TGTGCCAGCAGCCGGGACTATGGCCAAGAGACCCAGTACTTC
cdr3_aa: CASSRDYGQETQYF

d_call: TRBD1
v_call: TRBV19
clone_size: .
j_call: TRBJ2-1
cdr3_nt: TGTGCCAGTAGTGTGACAGGGGGCAAGAGCAATGAGCAGTTCTTC
cdr3_aa: CASSVTGGKSNEQFF

d_call: .
v_call: TRBV6-4
clone_size: few
j_call: TRBJ1-4
cdr3_nt: TGTGCCAGCAGTGACGGGGAGGGTGAAAAACTGTTTTTT
cdr3_aa: CASSDGEGEKLFF

d_call: TRBD1
v_call: TRBV7-9
clone_size: .
j_call: TRBJ2-3
cdr3_nt: TGTGCCAGCAGCTCCAACGCCGGGACAGGGGGTACGCAGTATTTT
cdr3_aa: CASSSNAGTGGTQYF

d_call: TRBD2
v_call: TRBV2
clone_size: .
j_call: TRBJ2-2
cdr3_nt: TGTGCCAGCAATGGACTAGCGGGAGCGGATGGGGAGCTGTTTTTT
cdr3_aa: CASNGLAGADGELFF

d_call: TRBD2
v_call: TRBV7-7
clone_size: .
j_call: TRBJ2-5
cdr3_nt: TGTGCCAGCAGCTACACTAGCGGGAGTCAGGAGACCCAGTACTTC
cdr3_aa: CASSYTSGSQETQYF

d_call: TRBD1
v_call: TRBV15
clone_size: .
j_call: TRBJ1-6
cdr3_nt: TGTGCCACCCGAACCGGGACAGGAGCTAATTCACCCCTCCACTTT
cdr3_aa: CATRTGTGANSPLHF

d_call: .
v_call: TRBV4-2
clone_size: .
j_call: TRBJ2-7
cdr3_nt: TGTGCCAGCAGCCAACAGGGGGGCTCCTACGAGCAGTACTTC
cdr3_aa: CASSQQGGSYEQYF

d_call: TRBD1
v_call: TRBV4-3
clone_size: .
j_call: TRBJ1-4
cdr3_nt: TGCGCCAGCAGCTCTACCGGGACAGGGAGTCCAACTAATGAAAAACTGTTTTTT
cdr3_aa: CASSSTGTGSPTNEKLFF

d_call: .
v_call: TRBV6-1
clone_size: .
j_call: TRBJ2-7
cdr3_nt: TGTGCCAGCAGAACAGGGTACTACGAGCAGTACTTC
cdr3_aa: CASRTGYYEQYF